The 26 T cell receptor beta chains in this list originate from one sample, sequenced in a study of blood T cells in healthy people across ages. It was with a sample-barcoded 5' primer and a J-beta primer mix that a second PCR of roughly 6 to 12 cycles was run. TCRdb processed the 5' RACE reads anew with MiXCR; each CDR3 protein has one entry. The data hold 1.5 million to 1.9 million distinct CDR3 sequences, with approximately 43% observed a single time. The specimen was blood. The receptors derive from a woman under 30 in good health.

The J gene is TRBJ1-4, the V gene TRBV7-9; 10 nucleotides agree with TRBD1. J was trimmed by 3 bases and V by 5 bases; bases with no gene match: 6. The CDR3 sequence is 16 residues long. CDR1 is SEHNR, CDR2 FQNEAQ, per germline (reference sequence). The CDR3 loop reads CASSADRGVANEKLFF. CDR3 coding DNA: TGTGCCAGCAGCGCGGACAGGGGGGTAGCTAATGAAAAACTGTTTTTT.

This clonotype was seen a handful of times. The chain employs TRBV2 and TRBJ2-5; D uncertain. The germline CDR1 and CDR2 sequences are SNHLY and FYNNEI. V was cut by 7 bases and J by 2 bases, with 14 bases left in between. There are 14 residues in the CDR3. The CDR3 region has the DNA TGTGCCAGCAACCTTTTAGGGAAACAAGAGACCCAGTACTTC. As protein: CASNLLGKQETQYF.

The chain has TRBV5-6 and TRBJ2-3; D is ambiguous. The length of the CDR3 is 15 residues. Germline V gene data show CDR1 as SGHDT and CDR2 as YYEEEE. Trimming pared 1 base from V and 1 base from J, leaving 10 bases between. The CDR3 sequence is CASSLLSIRTDTQYF. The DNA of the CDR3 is TGTGCCAGCAGCTTGTTATCTATACGCACAGATACGCAGTATTTT.

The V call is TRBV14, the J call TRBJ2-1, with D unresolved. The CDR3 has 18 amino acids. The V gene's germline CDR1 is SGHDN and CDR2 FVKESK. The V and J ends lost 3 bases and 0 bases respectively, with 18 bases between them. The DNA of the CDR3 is TGTGCCAGCAGCCACCGCCGGCTGATGGTGAGCTCCTACAATGAGCAGTTCTTC. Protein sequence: CASSHRRLMVSSYNEQFF.

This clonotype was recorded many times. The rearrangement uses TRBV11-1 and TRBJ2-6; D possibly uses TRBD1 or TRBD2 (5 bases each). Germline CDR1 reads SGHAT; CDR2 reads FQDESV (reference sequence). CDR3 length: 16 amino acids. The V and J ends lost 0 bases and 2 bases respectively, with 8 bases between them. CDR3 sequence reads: CASSLAWGTGANVLTF. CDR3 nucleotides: TGTGCCAGCAGCTTAGCGTGGGGGACTGGGGCCAACGTCCTGACTTTC.

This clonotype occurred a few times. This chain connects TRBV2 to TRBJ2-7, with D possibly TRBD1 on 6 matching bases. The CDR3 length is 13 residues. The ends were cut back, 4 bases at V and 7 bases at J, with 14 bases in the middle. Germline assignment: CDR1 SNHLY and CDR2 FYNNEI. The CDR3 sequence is CASSGRRGWEQYF. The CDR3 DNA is TGTGCCAGCAGTGGCCGCAGGGGATGGGAGCAGTACTTC.

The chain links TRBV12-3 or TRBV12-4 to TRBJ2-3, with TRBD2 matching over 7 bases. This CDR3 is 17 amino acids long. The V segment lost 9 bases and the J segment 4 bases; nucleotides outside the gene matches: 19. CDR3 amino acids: CASSRGSGSTRSDTQYF. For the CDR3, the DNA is TGTGCCAGTTCCCGGGGTAGCGGGTCAACACGGTCAGATACGCAGTATTTT.

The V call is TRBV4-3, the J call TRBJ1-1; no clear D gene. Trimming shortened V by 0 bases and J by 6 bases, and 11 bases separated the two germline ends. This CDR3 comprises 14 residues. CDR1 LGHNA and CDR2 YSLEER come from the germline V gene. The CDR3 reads CASSQDRLPPEAFF. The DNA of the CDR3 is TGCGCCAGCAGCCAAGACAGACTCCCGCCTGAAGCTTTCTTT.

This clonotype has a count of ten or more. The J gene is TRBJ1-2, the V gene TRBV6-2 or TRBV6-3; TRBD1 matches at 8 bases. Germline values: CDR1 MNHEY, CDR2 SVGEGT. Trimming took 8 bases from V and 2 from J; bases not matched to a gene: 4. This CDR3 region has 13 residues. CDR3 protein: CASRRTGNYGYTF. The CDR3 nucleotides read TGTGCCAGCCGAAGGACAGGGAACTATGGCTACACCTTC.

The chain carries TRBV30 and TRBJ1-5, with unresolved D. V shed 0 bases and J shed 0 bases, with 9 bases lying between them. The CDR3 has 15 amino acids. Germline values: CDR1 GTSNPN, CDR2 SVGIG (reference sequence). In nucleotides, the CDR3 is TGTGCCTGGAGTGTAGCGGCAGCTAGCAATCAGCCCCAGCATTTT. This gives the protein CAWSVAAASNQPQHF.

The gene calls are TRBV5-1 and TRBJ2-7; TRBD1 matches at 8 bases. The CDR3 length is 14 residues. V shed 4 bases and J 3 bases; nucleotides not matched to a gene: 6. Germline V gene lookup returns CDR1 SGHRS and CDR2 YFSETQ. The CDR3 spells CASSPDRERYEQYF. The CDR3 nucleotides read TGCGCCAGCAGCCCGGACAGGGAACGCTACGAGCAGTACTTC.

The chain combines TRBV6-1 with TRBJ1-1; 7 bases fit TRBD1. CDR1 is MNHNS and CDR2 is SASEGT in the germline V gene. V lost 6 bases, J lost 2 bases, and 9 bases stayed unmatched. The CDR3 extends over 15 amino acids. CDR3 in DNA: TGTGCCAGCAGCGACCCGGGACAGCTTAACACTGAAGCTTTCTTT. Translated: CASSDPGQLNTEAFF.

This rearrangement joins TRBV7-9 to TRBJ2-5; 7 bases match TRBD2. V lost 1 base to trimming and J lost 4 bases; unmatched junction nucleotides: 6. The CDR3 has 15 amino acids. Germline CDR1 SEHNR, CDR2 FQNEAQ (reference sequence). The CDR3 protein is CASSLGIGGRETQYF. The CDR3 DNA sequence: TGTGCCAGCAGCTTAGGGATTGGCGGGAGAGAGACCCAGTACTTC.

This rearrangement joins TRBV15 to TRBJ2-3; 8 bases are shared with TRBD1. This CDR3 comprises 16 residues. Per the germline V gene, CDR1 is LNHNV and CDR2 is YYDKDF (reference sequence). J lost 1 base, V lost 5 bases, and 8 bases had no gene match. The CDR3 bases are TGTGCCACCAGCTACCGGACAGGGAAACGCACAGATACGCAGTATTTT. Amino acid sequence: CATSYRTGKRTDTQYF.

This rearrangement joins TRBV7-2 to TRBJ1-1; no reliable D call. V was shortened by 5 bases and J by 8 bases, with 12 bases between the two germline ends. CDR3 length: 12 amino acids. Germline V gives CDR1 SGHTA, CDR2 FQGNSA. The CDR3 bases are TGTGCCAGCAGCCCTGACTGGAGGGAAGCTTTCTTT. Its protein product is CASSPDWREAFF.

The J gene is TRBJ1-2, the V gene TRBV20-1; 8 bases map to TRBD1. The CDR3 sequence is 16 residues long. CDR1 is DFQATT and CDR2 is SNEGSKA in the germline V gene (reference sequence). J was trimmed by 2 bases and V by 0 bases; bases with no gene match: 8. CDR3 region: CSARDSRQGPNYGYTF. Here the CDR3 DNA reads TGCAGTGCTAGAGATAGTAGACAGGGGCCCAACTATGGCTACACCTTC.

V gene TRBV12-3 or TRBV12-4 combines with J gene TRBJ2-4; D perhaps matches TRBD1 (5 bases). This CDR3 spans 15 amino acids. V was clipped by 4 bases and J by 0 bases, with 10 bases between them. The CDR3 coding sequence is TGTGCCAGCAGTTGGGGCAGGATAGCCAAAAACATTCAGTACTTC. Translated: CASSWGRIAKNIQYF.

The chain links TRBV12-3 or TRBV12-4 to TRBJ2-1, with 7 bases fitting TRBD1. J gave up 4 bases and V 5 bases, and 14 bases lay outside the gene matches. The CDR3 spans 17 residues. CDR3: CASSNTWDRGFYNEQFF. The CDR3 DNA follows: TGTGCCAGCAGTAATACGTGGGACAGAGGGTTTTACAATGAGCAGTTCTTC.

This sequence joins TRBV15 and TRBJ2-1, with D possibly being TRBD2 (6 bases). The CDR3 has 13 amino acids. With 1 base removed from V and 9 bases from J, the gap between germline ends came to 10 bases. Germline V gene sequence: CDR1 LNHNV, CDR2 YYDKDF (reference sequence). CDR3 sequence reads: CATSRVLAFEQFF. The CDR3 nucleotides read TGTGCCACCAGCAGAGTACTAGCTTTTGAGCAGTTCTTC.

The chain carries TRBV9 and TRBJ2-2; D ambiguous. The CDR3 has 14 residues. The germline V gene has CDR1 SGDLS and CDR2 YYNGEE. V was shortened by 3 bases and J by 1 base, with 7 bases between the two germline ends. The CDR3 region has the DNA TGTGCCAGCAGCGAAACGGGGAACACCGGGGAGCTGTTTTTT. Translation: CASSETGNTGELFF.

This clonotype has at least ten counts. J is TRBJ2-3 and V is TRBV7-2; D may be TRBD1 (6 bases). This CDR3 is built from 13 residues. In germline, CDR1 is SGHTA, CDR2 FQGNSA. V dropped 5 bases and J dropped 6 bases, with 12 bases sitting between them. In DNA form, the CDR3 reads TGTGCCAGCAGCGGACAGTTCATGGATACGCAGTATTTT. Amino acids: CASSGQFMDTQYF.

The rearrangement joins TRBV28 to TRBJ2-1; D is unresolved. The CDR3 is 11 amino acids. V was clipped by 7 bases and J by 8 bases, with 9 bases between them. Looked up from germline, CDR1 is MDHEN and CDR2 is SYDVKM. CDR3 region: CASTLYYEQFF. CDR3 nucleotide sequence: TGTGCCAGCACCCTTTACTATGAGCAGTTCTTC.

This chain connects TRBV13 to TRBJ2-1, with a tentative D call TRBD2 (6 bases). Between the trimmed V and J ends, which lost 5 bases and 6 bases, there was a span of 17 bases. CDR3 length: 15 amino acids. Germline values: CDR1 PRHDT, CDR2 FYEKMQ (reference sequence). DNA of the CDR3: TGTGCCAGCAGCCTAGAACACGGGGGAATCAATGAGCAGTTCTTC. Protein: CASSLEHGGINEQFF. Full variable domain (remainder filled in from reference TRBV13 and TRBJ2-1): AAGVIQSPRHLIKEKRETATLKCYPIPRHDTVYWYQQGPGQDPQFLISFYEKMQSDKGSIPDRFSAQQFSDYHSELNMSSLELGDSALYFCASSLEHGGINEQFFGPGTRLTVL.

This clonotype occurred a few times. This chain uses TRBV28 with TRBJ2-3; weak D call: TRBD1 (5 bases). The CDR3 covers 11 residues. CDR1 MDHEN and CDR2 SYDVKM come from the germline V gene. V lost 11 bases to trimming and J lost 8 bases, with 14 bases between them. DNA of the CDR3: TGTGCCTCCAGGGCTTTGGGTACGCAGTATTTT. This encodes CASRALGTQYF. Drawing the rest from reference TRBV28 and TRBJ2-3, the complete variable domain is DVKVTQSSRYLVKRTGEKVFLECVQDMDHENMFWYRQDPGLGLRLIYFSYDVKMKEKGDIPEGYSVSREKKERFSLILESASTNQTSMYLCASRALGTQYFGPGTRLTVL.

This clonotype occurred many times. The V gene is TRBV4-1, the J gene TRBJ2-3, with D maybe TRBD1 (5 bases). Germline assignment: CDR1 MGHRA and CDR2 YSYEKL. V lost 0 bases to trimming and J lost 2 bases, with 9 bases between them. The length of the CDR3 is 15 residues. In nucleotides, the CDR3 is TGCGCCAGCAGCCAAGAGGGCAGGGACACAGATACGCAGTATTTT. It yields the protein CASSQEGRDTDTQYF.

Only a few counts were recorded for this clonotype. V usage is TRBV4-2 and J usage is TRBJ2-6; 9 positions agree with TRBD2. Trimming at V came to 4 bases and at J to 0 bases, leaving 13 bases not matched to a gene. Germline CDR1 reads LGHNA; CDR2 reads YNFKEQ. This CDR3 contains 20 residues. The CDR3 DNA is TGTGCCAGCAGCCCCTACCCCGGGACTAGCCAAACCTCTGGGGCCAACGTCCTGACTTTC. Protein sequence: CASSPYPGTSQTSGANVLTF.